This entry concerns a single T cell receptor beta chain. This entry is derived from a study of blood T cell repertoires in COVID-19. Study-level information: PBMCs, B-cell-depleted T cells, or T cells were the source of the cDNA or gDNA that made up the material.

The repertoire was sequenced with immunoSEQ multiplex PCR; TCRdb's copy has only in-frame clones and lacks some. The sample includes around 250,000 clones, around 84% seen only once; the top ten take approximately 4%. This CDR3 contains 15 residues. Germline CDR1 reads SNHLY; CDR2 reads FYNNEI. Trimming at V came to 6 bases and at J to 6 bases, leaving 7 bases not matched to a gene. Participants were aged roughly 18 to 100 years from 24 US areas. Cohort assignment relied on participant-reported clinical history. Sequencing was done on a sample of PBMCs or T cells enriched from blood (not recorded which). The source of this sequence is a man aged 30 to 45 with acute COVID-19. This chain links TRBV2 with TRBJ1-5; 11 positions match TRBD1. This CDR3 reads CASRPGTGGAQPQHF. Here the CDR3 DNA reads TGTGCCAGCAGACCCGGGACAGGGGGTGCTCAGCCCCAGCATTTT.